Listed here are 18 T cell receptor beta chains from one sample, sequenced in a study of control samples from healthy donors and cancer patients. The assay was immunoSEQ multiplex PCR, and TCRdb's table has in-frame clones only and misses some. The sample comprises around 100,000 clones, around 88% of which are singletons, and 12% to 15% rests with the top ten. The sequencing input was blood. The receptors were sampled from a man younger than 45 in good health.

V usage is TRBV11-2 and J usage is TRBJ2-5; D call uncertain. Germline values: CDR1 SGHAT, CDR2 FQNNGV. The V end was cut by 5 bases, the J end by 5 bases, with 12 bases between. The CDR3 is made up of 13 amino acids. The CDR3 spells CASSRWLGETQYF. Here the CDR3 DNA reads TGTGCCAGCAGCCGCTGGCTAGGGGAGACCCAGTACTTC.

V and J are TRBV5-1 and TRBJ2-7; 7 bases fit TRBD1. This CDR3 has 13 residues. Germline V lookup: CDR1 SGHRS, CDR2 YFSETQ. With V trimmed by 5 bases and J by 3 bases, 5 bases remained unmatched. Here the CDR3 reads CASRETGIYEQYF. The CDR3 DNA follows: TGCGCCAGCAGGGAGACAGGGATCTACGAGCAGTACTTC.

This chain uses TRBV7-7 with TRBJ2-1, with a weak D call TRBD2 (6 bases). This CDR3 spans 12 amino acids. CDR1 and CDR2 from the germline V gene are SSHAT and FNYEAQ (reference sequence). Trimming removed 0 bases from V and 9 bases from J, with 6 bases in between. The chain's CDR3 is CASSLAGGEQFF. The CDR3 DNA follows: TGTGCCAGCAGCTTAGCGGGAGGTGAGCAGTTCTTC.

This rearrangement joins TRBV7-9 to TRBJ1-1; 8 bases fit TRBD1. The CDR3 extends over 17 amino acids. The germline V gene has CDR1 SEHNR and CDR2 FQNEAQ (reference sequence). J gave up 3 bases and V 1 base, and 10 bases lay outside the gene matches. For the CDR3, the DNA is TGTGCCAGCAGCTTAGTCGGCAGGGGGCAGGATCACACTGAAGCTTTCTTT. It encodes CASSLVGRGQDHTEAFF. Looking up the rest from reference TRBV7-9 and TRBJ1-1 gives the full variable domain: DTGVSQNPRHKITKRGQNVTFRCDPISEHNRLYWYRQTLGQGPEFLTYFQNEAQLEKSRLLSDRFSAERPKGSFSTLEIQRTEQGDSAMYLCASSLVGRGQDHTEAFFGQGTRLTVV.

The genes are TRBV23-1 and TRBJ1-1; D perhaps matches TRBD1 (5 bases). TRBV23-1 counts as an open reading frame of uncertain function. This CDR3 has 18 residues. Trimming pared 3 bases from V and 9 bases from J, leaving 29 bases between. The CDR3 protein is CASSHAFVIRTLTGKAFF. In DNA form, the CDR3 reads TGCGCCAGCAGTCATGCCTTTGTCATTCGGACACTCACGGGTAAAGCTTTCTTT.

The rearrangement links TRBV30 to TRBJ2-5; TRBD1 aligns across 8 bases. Germline V gives CDR1 GTSNPN, CDR2 SVGIG (reference sequence). The CDR3 totals 15 residues. V shed 2 bases and J 1 base; nucleotides not matched to a gene: 6. CDR3 protein: CAWSLNRGFQETQYF. CDR3 DNA sequence: TGTGCCTGGAGTTTGAACAGGGGGTTCCAAGAGACCCAGTACTTC.

The chain employs TRBV7-3 and TRBJ2-3, with 8 bases fitting TRBD2. From germline, CDR1 is SGHTA and CDR2 FQGTGA. The CDR3 has 17 residues. J lost 1 base, V lost 0 bases, and 6 bases had no gene match. The CDR3 loop reads CASSLTGPGGGTDTQYF. The CDR3, as DNA: TGTGCCAGCAGCTTAACGGGTCCGGGAGGGGGCACAGATACGCAGTATTTT.

Turning to this clone: Mismatch with germline at one junction end may stem from a read error. The J gene is TRBJ2-7, the V gene TRBV14; 9 bases fit TRBD1. This CDR3 is built from 12 residues. CDR1 and CDR2 from the germline V gene are SGHDN and FVKESK. In DNA, the CDR3 is TGTGCCAGCAGCCAAACAGGGGGCCTTCCAAGCTTC. Residues: CASSQTGGLPSF.

V gene TRBV29-1 combines with J gene TRBJ2-1, with 9 bases lining up with TRBD1. J lost 8 bases, V lost 7 bases, and 12 bases had no gene match. The germline gives CDR1 SQVTM, CDR2 ANQGSEA. The CDR3 contains 14 residues. This CDR3 reads CSGRGQGSRYEQFF. DNA of the CDR3: TGCAGCGGCCGAGGACAGGGGAGCCGGTATGAGCAGTTCTTC.

V usage is TRBV29-1 and J usage is TRBJ1-1; TRBD1 matches at 7 bases. Germline-derived CDR1 and CDR2 are SQVTM and ANQGSEA. This CDR3 is built from 13 residues. The V gene end was trimmed by 4 bases and the J gene end by 3 bases; junction bases not matched to a gene: 5. CDR3 region: CSVGGDSDTEAFF. The CDR3 nucleotides are TGCAGCGTTGGGGGGGACAGTGACACTGAAGCTTTCTTT. Full variable domain (outside the CDR3, taken from reference TRBV29-1 and TRBJ1-1): SAVISQKPSRDICQRGTSLTIQCQVDSQVTMMFWYRQQPGQSLTLIATANQGSEATYESGFVIDKFPISRPNLTFSTLTVSNMSPEDSSIYLCSVGGDSDTEAFFGQGTRLTVV.

Remarks on this clone: The sample contains more than one DNA sequence encoding this CDR3. The V and J genes are TRBV7-9 and TRBJ2-7; D tentatively reads TRBD1 or TRBD2 (5 bases each). Germline V gives CDR1 SEHNR, CDR2 FQNEAQ (reference sequence). Deletions cut 6 bases from V and 1 base from J, with 13 bases between. The CDR3 extends over 14 amino acids. The CDR3 DNA reads as TGTGCCAGCAGTTCAGGGACCTATTCCTACGAGCAGTACTTC. It is translated as CASSSGTYSYEQYF.

This clone showed up just once. V gene TRBV28 combines with J gene TRBJ2-7; TRBD1 agrees at 7 bases. V was clipped by 6 bases and J by 2 bases; unmatched bases: 4. Germline assignment: CDR1 MDHEN and CDR2 SYDVKM. The CDR3 contains 13 residues. The CDR3 sequence: CASSPGGTYEQYF. In nucleotides, the CDR3 is TGTGCCAGCAGCCCAGGGGGAACCTACGAGCAGTACTTC.

The chain joins TRBV10-2 to TRBJ1-2; D unresolved. The V gene lost 0 bases and the J gene lost 6 bases, with 14 bases spanning the gap. The CDR3 is 15 residues long. Germline CDR1 WSHSY, CDR2 SAAADI. CDR3 sequence: CASSESYRTADGYTF. The CDR3 DNA is TGCGCCAGCAGTGAGTCATACAGAACTGCTGATGGCTACACCTTC.

The chain has TRBV25-1 and TRBJ2-7, with TRBD2 identical over 12 bases. Germline values: CDR1 MGHDK, CDR2 SYGVNS. The CDR3 spans 13 residues. CDR3 sequence: CVDTSGRFHEQYF. The CDR3 bases are TGTGTCGATACTAGCGGGAGGTTCCACGAGCAGTACTTC.

The chain recombines TRBV5-1 with TRBJ2-3; 7 bases are a match to TRBD2. The junction had 21 bases not matched to a gene; V was cut back by 5 bases and J by 6 bases. Germline V CDR1 and CDR2: SGHRS, YFSETQ. This CDR3 has 18 amino acids. The CDR3 nucleotides read TGCGCCAGCAGAGAGACTTGGGCTAGCGGAGGCGAATTGGATACGCAGTATTTT. Translation: CASRETWASGGELDTQYF. The variable domain in full, with the rest retrieved from reference TRBV5-1 and TRBJ2-3, is KAGVTQTPRYLIKTRGQQVTLSCSPISGHRSVSWYQQTPGQGLQFLFEYFSETQRNKGNFPGRFSGRQFSNSRSEMNVSTLELGDSALYLCASRETWASGGELDTQYFGPGTRLTVL.

The J gene is TRBJ2-2, the V gene TRBV11-3; 10 bases agree with TRBD2. The V segment lost 9 bases and the J segment 7 bases; nucleotides outside the gene matches: 11. This CDR3 is built from 15 residues. CDR1 and CDR2 from the germline V gene are SGHNT and YENEEA. The CDR3 DNA follows: TGTGCCAGTCCGGGCTCAGCGGGAGGGCACGGGGAGCTGTTTTTT. It specifies CASPGSAGGHGELFF.

The chain recombines TRBV2 with TRBJ2-5, with 7 nucleotides matching TRBD2. CDR1 is SNHLY and CDR2 is FYNNEI in the germline V gene. CDR3 size: 14 residues. V dropped 7 bases and J dropped 0; count of bases not matched to a gene: 5. CDR3 loop: CASIREAYQETQYF. CDR3 sequence (DNA): TGTGCCAGCATACGGGAGGCGTACCAAGAGACCCAGTACTTC.

V gene TRBV4-2 combines with J gene TRBJ1-2; unclear D gene. V lost 4 bases to trimming and J lost 4 bases, with 13 bases between them. This CDR3 is built from 14 residues. Germline CDR1 and CDR2: LGHNA and YNFKEQ. The DNA of the CDR3 is TGTGCCAGCAGCCCCCGGGAAAGATCCTATGGCTACACCTTC. Amino acid sequence: CASSPRERSYGYTF.